Described below is a single T cell receptor (beta chain) sequence and its context. Its antigen is currently unknown. This sample is part of a study of T cells after yellow fever vaccination. Notes on the study in general: Only a minor proportion of clonotypes was detected across both CD4 and CD8 compartments.

A single record per CDR3 protein comes from TCRdb applying MiXCR to the 5' RACE reads. The profile covers 340,000 or so distinct CDR3 sequences, with 12% appearing a single time and 3.2% taken by the ten largest. This CDR3 has 13 amino acids. The V and J ends lost 4 bases and 7 bases respectively, with 13 bases between them. The germline CDR1 and CDR2 sequences are MNHEY and SVGEGT. This chain joins TRBV6-2 or TRBV6-3 and TRBJ1-2; D is unresolved. This TCR was recovered from a man younger than 35 who received the YFV17D yellow fever vaccine. The sample in question was CD4+ T cells sorted from PBMCs, obtained 15 days after the yellow fever booster vaccination. DNA for the CDR3: TGTGCCAGCAGTTCGTGGGGTGCGCGTGGCTACACCTTC. This encodes CASSSWGARGYTF.